Listed below are T cell receptor beta chains from one sample, sequenced in a study of T cells in Graves' hyperthyroidism and ophthalmopathy. TCRdb re-analysed the multiplex PCR reads in MiXCR, keeping a single row per CDR3 protein. The table has tens of thousands of distinct CDR3 sequences, 50% to 55% seen once. Material for sequencing was blood. Source of these receptors: a man aged 40-49 years with Graves' ophthalmopathy. Both conserved end residues are part of each CDR3. D genes are given only for firm matches. Only some rows state a clone size, as once, few, many or a class for expanded clones.

J gene | D gene | V gene | clone size | CDR3 DNA | CDR3 protein
TRBJ1-3 | . | TRBV28 | many | TGTGCCAGCAGTTCGGAGCTTCGGGGATCTGGAAACACCATATATTTT | CASSSELRGSGNTIYF
TRBJ1-1 | . | TRBV6-5 | . | TGTGCCAGCAAGAGGGGGATTGAAGCTTTCTTT | CASKRGIEAFF
TRBJ2-7 | . | TRBV6-1 | . | TGTGCCAGTTTAAGGGGCAGGGGTTACGAGCAGTACTTC | CASLRGRGYEQYF
TRBJ2-1 | . | TRBV5-1 | . | TGCGCCAGCAGCTTGGACGGGAGCTCCTACAATGAGCAGTTCTTC | CASSLDGSSYNEQFF
TRBJ2-6 | . | TRBV15 | once | TGTGCCACCAGCAGTCCACGGTTGTCTGGGGCCAACGTCCTGACTTTC | CATSSPRLSGANVLTF
TRBJ2-7 | . | TRBV24-1 | . | TGTGCCACCAGTGAGCGGGACAGCTTTATCGGAGCCTACGAGCAGTACTTC | CATSERDSFIGAYEQYF
TRBJ2-7 | TRBD1 | TRBV6-5 | once | TGTGCCAGCACCCGGGACAGGGGTTACGAGCAGTACTTC | CASTRDRGYEQYF
TRBJ2-5 | TRBD2 | TRBV20-1 | . | TGCAGTGCGCGAGGGACGGGGGGAGAGACCCAGTACTTC | CSARGTGGETQYF
TRBJ1-4 | TRBD1 | TRBV4-1 | many | TGCGCCAGCAGCCAAAAAAACCGACAGGGGTATGAAAAACTGTTTTTT | CASSQKNRQGYEKLFF
TRBJ2-1 | TRBD1 | TRBV19 | . | TGTGCCAGTACCGCTGACAGGGACACTAGTATTAATGAGCAGTTCTTC | CASTADRDTSINEQFF
TRBJ2-1 | . | TRBV19 | many | TGTGCCAGTAAAGGGTATTCCTACAATGAGCAGTTCTTC | CASKGYSYNEQFF
TRBJ2-2 | TRBD2 | TRBV7-3 | many | TGTGCCAGCAGCGTAACTAGCGGGGGGAACGCCGGGGAGCTGTTTTTT | CASSVTSGGNAGELFF
TRBJ2-5 | TRBD2 | TRBV5-4 | few | TGTGCCAGCAGCTTGGGGGGACTAGCGGTCCAAGAGACCCAGTACTTC | CASSLGGLAVQETQYF
TRBJ2-3 | . | TRBV7-2 | medium-sized | TGTGCCAGCAGCCCAAGACACGACACAGATACGCAGTATTTT | CASSPRHDTDTQYF
TRBJ2-5 | . | TRBV25-1 | many | TGTGCCAGCAGTGGTCTAAACACAGGGAATAAGGAGAGTAGATTGTTGCAGACCCAGTACTTC | CASSGLNTGNKESRLLQTQYF
TRBJ2-2 | TRBD1 | TRBV5-1 | many | TGCGCCAGCAGCACTACCGGGACAGGGGGCGCGAACACCGGGGAGCTGTTTTTT | CASSTTGTGGANTGELFF
TRBJ1-1 | . | TRBV6-6 | . | TGTGCCAGCAGTTACGGGGACAACACTGAAGCTTTCTTT | CASSYGDNTEAFF
TRBJ2-7 | . | TRBV6-4 | . | TGTGCCGGCAGTGATCAAGACAGACCAAGCTCCTACGGGCAGTACTTC | CAGSDQDRPSSYGQYF
TRBJ2-2 | . | TRBV11-2 | once | TGTGCCAGCAGCTTAGAAGGGGTTAGCGGGGAGCTGTTTTTT | CASSLEGVSGELFF
TRBJ1-1 | . | TRBV27 | many | TGTGCCAGCAGCCCCGGGGTGCAGTCGACGGCAGCTTTCTTT | CASSPGVQSTAAFF
TRBJ2-1 | TRBD2 | TRBV14 | many | TGTGCCAGCAGCCAGAGGGGACTAGCGGAGAACGAGCAGTTCTTC | CASSQRGLAENEQFF
TRBJ1-5 | . | TRBV2 | . | TGTGCCAGCAGGGAAAATGACATAGCAGGCAATCAGCCCCAGCATTTT | CASRENDIAGNQPQHF
TRBJ2-7 | TRBD2 | TRBV7-8 | medium-sized | TGTGCCAGCAACGGAGCTAGCGGGGGATTTACCTACGAGCAGTACTTC | CASNGASGGFTYEQYF
TRBJ1-5 | . | TRBV18 | few | TGTGCCAGCTCACCGAGTGGGGGCAATCAGCCCCAGCATTTT | CASSPSGGNQPQHF